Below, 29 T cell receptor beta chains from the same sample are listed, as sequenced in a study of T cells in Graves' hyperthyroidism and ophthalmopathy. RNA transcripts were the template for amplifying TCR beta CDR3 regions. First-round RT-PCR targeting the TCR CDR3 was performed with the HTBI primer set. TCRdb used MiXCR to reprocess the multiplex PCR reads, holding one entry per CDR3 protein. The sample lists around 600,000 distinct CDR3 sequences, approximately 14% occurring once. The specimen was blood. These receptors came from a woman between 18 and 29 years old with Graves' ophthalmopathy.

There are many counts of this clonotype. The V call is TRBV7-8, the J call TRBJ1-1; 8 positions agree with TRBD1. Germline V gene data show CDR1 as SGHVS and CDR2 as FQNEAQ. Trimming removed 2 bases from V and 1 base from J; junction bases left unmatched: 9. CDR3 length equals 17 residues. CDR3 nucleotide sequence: TGTGCCAGCAGCTTAAGCGGACAGGGTCCGCGGAACACTGAAGCTTTCTTT. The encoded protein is CASSLSGQGPRNTEAFF. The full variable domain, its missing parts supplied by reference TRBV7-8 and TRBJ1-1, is GAGVSQSPRYKVAKRGQDVALRCDPISGHVSLFWYQQALGQGPEFLTYFQNEAQLDKSGLPSDRFFAERPEGSVSTLKIQRTQQEDSAVYLCASSLSGQGPRNTEAFFGQGTRLTVV.

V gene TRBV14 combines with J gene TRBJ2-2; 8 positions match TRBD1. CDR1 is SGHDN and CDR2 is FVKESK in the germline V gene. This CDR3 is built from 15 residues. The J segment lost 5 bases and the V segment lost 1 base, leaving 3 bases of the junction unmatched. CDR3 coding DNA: TGTGCCAGCAGCCAAGGTGGACAGGGTACCGGGGAGCTGTTTTTT. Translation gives CASSQGGQGTGELFF.

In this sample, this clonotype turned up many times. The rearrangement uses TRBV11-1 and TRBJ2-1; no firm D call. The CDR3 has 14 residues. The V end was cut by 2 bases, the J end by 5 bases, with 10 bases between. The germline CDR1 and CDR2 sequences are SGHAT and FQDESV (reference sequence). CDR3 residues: CASSLFPGDNEQFF. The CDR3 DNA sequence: TGTGCCAGCAGCTTATTCCCCGGAGACAATGAGCAGTTCTTC.

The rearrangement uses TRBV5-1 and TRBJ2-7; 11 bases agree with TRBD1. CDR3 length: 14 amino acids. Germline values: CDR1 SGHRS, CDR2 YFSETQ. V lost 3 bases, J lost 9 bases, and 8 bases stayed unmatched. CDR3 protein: CASSSDRGQKGQYF. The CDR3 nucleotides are TGCGCCAGCAGCTCGGACAGGGGGCAGAAGGGGCAGTACTTC.

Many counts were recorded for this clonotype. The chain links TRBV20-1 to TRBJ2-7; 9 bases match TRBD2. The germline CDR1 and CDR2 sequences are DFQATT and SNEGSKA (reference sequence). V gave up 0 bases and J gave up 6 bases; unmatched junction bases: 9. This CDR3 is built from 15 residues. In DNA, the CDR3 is TGCAGTGCTAGAGATTACGGCGGGAGGGCACTCGAGCAGTACTTC. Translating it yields CSARDYGGRALEQYF.

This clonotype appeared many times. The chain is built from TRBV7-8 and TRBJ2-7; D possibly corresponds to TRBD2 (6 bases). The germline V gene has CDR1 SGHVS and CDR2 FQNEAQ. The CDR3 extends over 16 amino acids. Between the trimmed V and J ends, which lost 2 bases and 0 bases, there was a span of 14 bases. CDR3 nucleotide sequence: TGTGCCAGCAGCTTATTCCTAGCGAAGAGCTCCTACGAGCAGTACTTC. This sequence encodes CASSLFLAKSSYEQYF.

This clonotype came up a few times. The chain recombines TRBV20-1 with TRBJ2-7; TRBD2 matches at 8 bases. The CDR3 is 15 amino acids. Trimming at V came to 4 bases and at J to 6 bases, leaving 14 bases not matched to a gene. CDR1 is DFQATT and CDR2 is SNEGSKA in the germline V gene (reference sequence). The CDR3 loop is CSATTPGLGLSEQYF. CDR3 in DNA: TGCAGTGCTACTACACCGGGACTAGGCCTTTCCGAGCAGTACTTC.

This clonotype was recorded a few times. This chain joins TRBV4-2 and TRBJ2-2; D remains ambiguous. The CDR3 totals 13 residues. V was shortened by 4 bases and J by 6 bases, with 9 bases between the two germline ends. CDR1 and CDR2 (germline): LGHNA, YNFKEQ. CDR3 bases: TGTGCCAGCAGCCGGGTTGTACCCGGGGAGCTGTTTTTT. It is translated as CASSRVVPGELFF.

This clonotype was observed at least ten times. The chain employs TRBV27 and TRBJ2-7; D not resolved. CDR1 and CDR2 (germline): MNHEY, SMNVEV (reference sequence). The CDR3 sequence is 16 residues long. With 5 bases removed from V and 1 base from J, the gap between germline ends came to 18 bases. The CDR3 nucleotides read TGTGCCAGCAGTGAAAAATTCAGAGAATCTTCCTACGAGCAGTACTTC. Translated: CASSEKFRESSYEQYF.

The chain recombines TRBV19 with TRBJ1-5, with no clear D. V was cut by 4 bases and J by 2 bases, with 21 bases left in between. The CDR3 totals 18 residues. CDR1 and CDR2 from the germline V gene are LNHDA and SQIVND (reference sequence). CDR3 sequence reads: CASSTRDGVKRGNQPQHF. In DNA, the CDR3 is TGTGCCAGTAGTACTCGAGACGGAGTAAAGAGAGGCAATCAGCCCCAGCATTTT.

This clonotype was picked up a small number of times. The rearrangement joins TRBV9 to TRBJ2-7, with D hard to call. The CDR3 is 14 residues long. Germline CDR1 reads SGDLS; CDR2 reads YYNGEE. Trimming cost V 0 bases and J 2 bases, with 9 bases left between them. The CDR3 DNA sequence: TGTGCCAGCAGCGTAGGAGAGTCCCCCTACGAGCAGTACTTC. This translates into CASSVGESPYEQYF.

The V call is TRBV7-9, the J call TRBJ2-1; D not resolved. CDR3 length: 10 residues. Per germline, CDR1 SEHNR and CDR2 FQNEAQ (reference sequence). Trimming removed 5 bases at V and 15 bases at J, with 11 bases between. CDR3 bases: TGTGCCAGCAGCCCAGACGTGGCGTTCTTC. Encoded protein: CASSPDVAFF.

The CDR3 DNA sequence: TGTGCCAGCCGCCAGGGAGTAGGGGGCGCGGGGGCCAACGTCCTGACTTTC. It codes for CASRQGVGGAGANVLTF. The rearrangement joins TRBV7-3 to TRBJ2-6; 7 nucleotides line up with TRBD1. Per germline, CDR1 SGHTA and CDR2 FQGTGA. After removal of 8 bases from V and 4 bases from J, the junction contained 14 bases not matched to a gene. The length of the CDR3 is 17 residues.

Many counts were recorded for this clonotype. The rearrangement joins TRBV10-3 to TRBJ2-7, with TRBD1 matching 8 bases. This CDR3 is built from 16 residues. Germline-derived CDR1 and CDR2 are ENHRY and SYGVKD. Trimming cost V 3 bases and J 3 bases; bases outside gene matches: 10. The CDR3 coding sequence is TGTGCCATCAGTGATGCCCCTAGGACAGGGAGCTACGAGCAGTACTTC. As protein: CAISDAPRTGSYEQYF.

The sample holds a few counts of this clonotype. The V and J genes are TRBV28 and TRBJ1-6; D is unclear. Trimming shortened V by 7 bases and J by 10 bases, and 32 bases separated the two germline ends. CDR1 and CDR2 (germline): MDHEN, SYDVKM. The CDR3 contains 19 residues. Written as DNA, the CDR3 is TGTGCCAGCAAGAAGATGGCCCTTGTTTGGTTATCGATAGAATCACCCCTCCACTTT. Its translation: CASKKMALVWLSIESPLHF.

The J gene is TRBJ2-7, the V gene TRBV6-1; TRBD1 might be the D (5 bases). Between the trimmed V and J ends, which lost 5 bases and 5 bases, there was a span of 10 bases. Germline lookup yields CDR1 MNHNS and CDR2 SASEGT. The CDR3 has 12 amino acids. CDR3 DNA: TGTGCCAGCAGTCACGACAGCGACGAGCAGTACTTC. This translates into CASSHDSDEQYF.

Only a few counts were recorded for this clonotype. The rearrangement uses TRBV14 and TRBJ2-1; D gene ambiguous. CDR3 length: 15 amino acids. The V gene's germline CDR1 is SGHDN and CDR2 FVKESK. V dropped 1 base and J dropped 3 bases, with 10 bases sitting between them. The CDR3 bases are TGTGCCAGCAGCCAAGTTAGTATTTTCTACAATGAGCAGTTCTTC. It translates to CASSQVSIFYNEQFF.

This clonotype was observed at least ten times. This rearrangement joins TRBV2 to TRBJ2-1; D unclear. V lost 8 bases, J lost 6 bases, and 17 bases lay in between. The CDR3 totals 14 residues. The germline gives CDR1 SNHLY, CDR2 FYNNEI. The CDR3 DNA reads TGTGCCAGCTCAATGGGCCGGGCAGGCAATGAGCAGTTCTTC. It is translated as CASSMGRAGNEQFF. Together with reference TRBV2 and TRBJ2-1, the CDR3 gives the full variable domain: EPEVTQTPSHQVTQMGQEVILRCVPISNHLYFYWYRQILGQKVEFLVSFYNNEISEKSEIFDDQFSVERPDGSNFTLKIRSTKLEDSAMYFCASSMGRAGNEQFFGPGTRLTVL.

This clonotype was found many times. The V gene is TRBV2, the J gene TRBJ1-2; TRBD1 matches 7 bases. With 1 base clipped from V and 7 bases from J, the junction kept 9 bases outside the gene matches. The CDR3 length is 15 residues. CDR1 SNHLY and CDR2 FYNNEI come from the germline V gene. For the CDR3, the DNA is TGTGCCAGCAGTGAAGTCTCAGGGACAGCGGGTGGCTACACCTTC. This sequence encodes CASSEVSGTAGGYTF.

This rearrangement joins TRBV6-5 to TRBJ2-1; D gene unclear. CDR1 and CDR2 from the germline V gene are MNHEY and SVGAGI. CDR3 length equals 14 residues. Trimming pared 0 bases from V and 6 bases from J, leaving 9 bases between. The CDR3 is CASSYSTRRNEQFF. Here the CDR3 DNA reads TGTGCCAGCAGTTACTCAACCCGACGCAATGAGCAGTTCTTC.

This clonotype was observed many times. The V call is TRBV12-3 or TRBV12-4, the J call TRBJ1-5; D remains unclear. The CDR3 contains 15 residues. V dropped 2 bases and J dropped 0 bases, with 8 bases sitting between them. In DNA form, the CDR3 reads TGTGCCAGCAGTTTATTCGTCCATAGCAATCAGCCCCAGCATTTT. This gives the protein CASSLFVHSNQPQHF.

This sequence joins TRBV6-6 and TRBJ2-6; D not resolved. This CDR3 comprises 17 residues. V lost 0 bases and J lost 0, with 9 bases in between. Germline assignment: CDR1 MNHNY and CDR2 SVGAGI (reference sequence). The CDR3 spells CASSYSMSGSGANVLTF. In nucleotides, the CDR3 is TGTGCCAGCAGTTACTCCATGTCGGGCTCTGGGGCCAACGTCCTGACTTTC.

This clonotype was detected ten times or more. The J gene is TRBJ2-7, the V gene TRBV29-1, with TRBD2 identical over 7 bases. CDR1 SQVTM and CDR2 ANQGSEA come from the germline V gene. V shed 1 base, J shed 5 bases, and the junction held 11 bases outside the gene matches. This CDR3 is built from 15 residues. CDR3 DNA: TGCAGCGTTGAAGGAGGGAGGGGCGGCGGCGACGAGCAGTACTTC. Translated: CSVEGGRGGGDEQYF.

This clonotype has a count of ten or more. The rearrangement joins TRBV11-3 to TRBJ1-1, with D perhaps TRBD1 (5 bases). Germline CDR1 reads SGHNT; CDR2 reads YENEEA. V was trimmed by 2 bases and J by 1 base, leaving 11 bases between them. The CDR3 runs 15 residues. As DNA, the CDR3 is TGTGCCAGCAGCTTAATGGGGGTGAGGAACACTGAAGCTTTCTTT. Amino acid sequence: CASSLMGVRNTEAFF. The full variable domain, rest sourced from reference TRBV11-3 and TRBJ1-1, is EAGVVQSPRYKIIEKKQPVAFWCNPISGHNTLYWYLQNLGQGPELLIRYENEEAVDDSQLPKDRFSAERLKGVDSTLKIQPAELGDSAVYLCASSLMGVRNTEAFFGQGTRLTVV.

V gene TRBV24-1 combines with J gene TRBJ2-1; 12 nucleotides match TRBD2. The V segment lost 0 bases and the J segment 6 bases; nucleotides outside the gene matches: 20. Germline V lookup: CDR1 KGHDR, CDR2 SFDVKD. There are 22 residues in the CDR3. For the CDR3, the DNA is TGTGCCACCAGTGATTTGAGGCAGGGGGCTTTCTCTAGCGGGAGGGCGTCCAATGAGCAGTTCTTC. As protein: CATSDLRQGAFSSGRASNEQFF.

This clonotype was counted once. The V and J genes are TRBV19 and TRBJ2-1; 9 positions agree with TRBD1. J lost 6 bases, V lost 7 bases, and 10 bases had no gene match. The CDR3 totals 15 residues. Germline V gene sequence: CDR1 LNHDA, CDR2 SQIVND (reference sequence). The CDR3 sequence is CASTLIQGAGNEQFF. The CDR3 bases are TGTGCCAGTACCTTAATACAGGGGGCAGGCAATGAGCAGTTCTTC.

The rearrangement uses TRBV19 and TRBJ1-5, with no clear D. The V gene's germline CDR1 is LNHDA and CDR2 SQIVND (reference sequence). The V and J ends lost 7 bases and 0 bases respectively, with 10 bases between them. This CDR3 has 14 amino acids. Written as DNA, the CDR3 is TGTGCCAGTACAGTATACAGTAGCAATCAGCCCCAGCATTTT. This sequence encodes CASTVYSSNQPQHF.

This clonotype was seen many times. This CDR3 reads CSARPWDNDSNQPQHF. Written as DNA, the CDR3 is TGCAGTGCTAGGCCATGGGACAACGATAGCAATCAGCCCCAGCATTTT. V and J are TRBV20-1 and TRBJ1-5; D possibly corresponds to TRBD1 (6 bases). Germline CDR1 is DFQATT and CDR2 is SNEGSKA (reference sequence). CDR3 length: 16 residues. V was trimmed by 3 bases and J by 0 bases, leaving 15 bases between them.

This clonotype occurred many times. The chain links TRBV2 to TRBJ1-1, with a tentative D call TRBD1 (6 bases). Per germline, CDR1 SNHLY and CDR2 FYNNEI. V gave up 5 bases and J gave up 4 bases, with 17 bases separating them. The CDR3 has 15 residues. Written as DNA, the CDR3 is TGTGCCAGCAGTACAACCAACAGGGTTGGCACTGAAGCTTTCTTT. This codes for CASSTTNRVGTEAFF.